These 20 T cell receptor beta chains were all obtained from the same sample, sequenced in a study of OX40 agonist ivuxolimab in advanced cancers. The table came from immunoSEQ multiplex PCR; TCRdb's copy has only in-frame clones and leaves some out. This repertoire shows roughly 80,000 clones, roughly 80% found once; its top ten account for roughly 1.7%. The sequencing here drew on CD4+ or CD8+ T cells sorted from blood, taken in a trial of the OX40 agonist ivuxolimab. The source of these receptors is an adult with an advanced solid tumor such as melanoma, head and neck, liver or kidney cancer.

The rearrangement links TRBV7-6 to TRBJ2-5; D assignment may be TRBD1 or TRBD2 (5 bases each). This CDR3 contains 14 residues. V was pared by 5 bases and J by 6 bases, with 16 bases between. From germline, CDR1 is SGHVS and CDR2 FNYEAQ. The CDR3 bases are TGTGCCAGCAGCCCGACCGGGACGATAAAGACCCAGTACTTC. Its protein product is CASSPTGTIKTQYF.

The chain combines TRBV5-4 with TRBJ2-7; TRBD2 is a possible D gene (6 bases). Between the trimmed V and J ends, which lost 2 bases and 6 bases, there was a span of 12 bases. The CDR3 loop spans 13 amino acids. Per the germline V gene, CDR1 is SGHNT and CDR2 is YYREEE (reference sequence). CDR3 loop: CASSFATSSEQYF. CDR3 bases: TGTGCCAGCAGCTTCGCAACTAGCAGCGAGCAGTACTTC.

The V gene is TRBV2, the J gene TRBJ2-3, with 8 positions matching TRBD2. CDR3 length: 14 amino acids. The ends lost 7 bases at V and 4 bases at J; junction bases unmatched: 7. The V gene's germline CDR1 is SNHLY and CDR2 FYNNEI. Here the CDR3 reads CASNSGGAADTQYF. The CDR3 region has the DNA TGTGCCAGCAACAGCGGGGGTGCCGCAGATACGCAGTATTTT.

The chain carries TRBV29-1 and TRBJ2-3; 9 bases align to TRBD1. The CDR3 totals 13 residues. Germline V gene sequence: CDR1 SQVTM, CDR2 ANQGSEA. After removal of 3 bases from V and 5 bases from J, the junction contained 3 bases not matched to a gene. The CDR3: CSVEPGQGDTQYF. In DNA, the CDR3 is TGCAGCGTTGAGCCGGGACAGGGAGATACGCAGTATTTT.

The chain couples TRBV6-4 to TRBJ1-6; no definite D call. V was clipped by 3 bases and J by 8 bases, with 11 bases between them. Germline values: CDR1 MRHNA, CDR2 SNTAGT. There are 14 residues in the CDR3. In DNA, the CDR3 is TGTGCCAGCAGTGAGGGCGGTGGCGATTCACCCCTCCACTTT. Protein: CASSEGGGDSPLHF.

The V gene is TRBV13, the J gene TRBJ1-6; tentative D call: TRBD1 (6 bases). The CDR3 length is 15 residues. Trimming cost V 1 base and J 9 bases, with 13 bases left between them. The V gene's germline CDR1 is PRHDT and CDR2 FYEKMQ (reference sequence). CDR3 in DNA: TGTGCCAGCAGCTTAGTCAGGGGATTGGGTTCACCCCTCCACTTT. It specifies CASSLVRGLGSPLHF.

Written as DNA, the CDR3 is TGCGCCAGCAGCACCGGGACAGGGAAGAACACTGAAGCTTTCTTT. Translating gives CASSTGTGKNTEAFF. This chain connects TRBV5-1 to TRBJ1-1; 9 bases are a match to TRBD1. CDR3 length equals 15 residues. Germline V lookup: CDR1 SGHRS, CDR2 YFSETQ. After removal of 4 bases from V and 1 base from J, the junction contained 5 bases not matched to a gene.

The V gene is TRBV5-4, the J gene TRBJ1-1; tentative D call: TRBD1 (6 bases). Trimming stripped 0 bases from V and 7 bases from J, with 10 bases between. Germline V lookup: CDR1 SGHNT, CDR2 YYREEE (reference sequence). This CDR3 region has 13 residues. CDR3 in amino acids: CASSLEGGGEAFF. CDR3 in DNA: TGTGCCAGCAGCTTGGAGGGGGGTGGTGAAGCTTTCTTT.

V usage is TRBV9 and J usage is TRBJ2-5; D tentatively reads TRBD1 or TRBD2 (6 bases each). The CDR3 has 14 residues. The V end lost 1 base, the J end lost 4 bases, and 11 bases lay between the germline ends. Germline lookup yields CDR1 SGDLS and CDR2 YYNGEE. CDR3 sequence (DNA): TGTGCCAGCAGCGTACAAGGGGGGCCAGAGACCCAGTACTTC. It translates to CASSVQGGPETQYF.

This chain joins TRBV5-8 and TRBJ1-5; D is possibly TRBD1 (5 bases). This CDR3 has 15 residues. V lost 4 bases, J lost 2 bases, and 13 bases lay in between. The germline gives CDR1 SGHTS, CDR2 YDEGEE. The CDR3 here is CASSKDTRGNQPQHF. The DNA of the CDR3 is TGTGCCAGCAGCAAGGACACCCGGGGCAATCAGCCCCAGCATTTT.

The chain has TRBV7-2 and TRBJ1-2; 7 bases line up with TRBD1. This CDR3 region has 15 residues. The V gene's germline CDR1 is SGHTA and CDR2 FQGNSA. J gave up 3 bases and V 5 bases, and 9 bases lay outside the gene matches. The CDR3 DNA reads TGTGCCAGCAGCCCAGGGGGGCGGCAGCACTATGGCTACACCTTC. This translates into CASSPGGRQHYGYTF.

The chain combines TRBV6-6 with TRBJ1-6; D is undetermined. This CDR3 spans 13 amino acids. Germline-derived CDR1 and CDR2 are MNHNY and SVGAGI (reference sequence). The germline V and J ends were trimmed by 7 bases and 7 bases, with 11 bases remaining between them. CDR3 coding DNA: TGTGCCAGCACCCTCCAGACAAATTCACCCCTCCACTTT. This translates into CASTLQTNSPLHF.

This chain joins TRBV6-6 and TRBJ1-1, with 11 bases aligning to TRBD1. The CDR3 contains 16 residues. Germline V gene data show CDR1 as MNHNY and CDR2 as SVGAGI (reference sequence). After removal of 7 bases from V and 5 bases from J, the junction contained 12 bases not matched to a gene. This CDR3 reads CASTWDRGVGVTEAFF. The CDR3 DNA follows: TGTGCCAGCACCTGGGACAGGGGGGTGGGTGTAACTGAAGCTTTCTTT.

This clone was observed once. This sequence joins TRBV5-1 and TRBJ2-5; TRBD1 aligns across 8 bases. The CDR3 loop spans 15 amino acids. Trimming at V came to 6 bases and at J to 2 bases, leaving 9 bases not matched to a gene. Germline values: CDR1 SGHRS, CDR2 YFSETQ. CDR3 in amino acids: CASIATGTGQETQYF. DNA for the CDR3: TGCGCCAGCATCGCCACCGGGACAGGTCAAGAGACCCAGTACTTC.

CDR3 loop: CAWKEGYNSPLHF. DNA of the CDR3: TGTGCCTGGAAGGAAGGGTATAATTCACCCCTCCACTTT. The chain is built from TRBV30 and TRBJ1-6; the D is unclear. Germline CDR1 GTSNPN, CDR2 SVGIG (reference sequence). There are 13 residues in the CDR3. The V gene lost 4 bases and the J gene lost 4 bases, with 8 bases spanning the gap.

V usage is TRBV30 and J usage is TRBJ2-7, with 9 bases lining up with TRBD1. This CDR3 is built from 12 residues. The germline V gene encodes CDR1 GTSNPN and CDR2 SVGIG (reference sequence). Trimming cost V 7 bases and J 2 bases; bases outside gene matches: 3. The CDR3, as DNA: TGTGCCTTTCGGACAGGGGCCTACGAGCAGTACTTC. It codes for CAFRTGAYEQYF.

The rearrangement uses TRBV14 and TRBJ1-1; no reliable D call. Trimming cost V 1 base and J 3 bases, with 6 bases left between them. Germline V gene lookup returns CDR1 SGHDN and CDR2 FVKESK. The CDR3 loop spans 13 amino acids. CDR3 sequence (DNA): TGTGCCAGCAGCCAAGGGGTCTACACTGAAGCTTTCTTT. Residues: CASSQGVYTEAFF.

The chain carries TRBV7-6 and TRBJ2-6, with 8 bases aligning to TRBD1. The CDR3 length is 21 residues. Germline trimming cut 2 bases from V and 0 bases from J; bases unmatched to any gene: 15. Looked up from germline, CDR1 is SGHVS and CDR2 is FNYEAQ. The CDR3 region has the DNA TGTGCCAGCAGCTTAAGGCGTTCTACGACAGGGGTCCTCTCTGGGGCCAACGTCCTGACTTTC. Protein: CASSLRRSTTGVLSGANVLTF.

This chain joins TRBV7-8 and TRBJ1-5, with D perhaps matching TRBD1 (6 bases). The CDR3 sequence is 17 residues long. Germline CDR1 reads SGHVS; CDR2 reads FQNEAQ. V dropped 1 base and J dropped 3 bases, with 16 bases sitting between them. For the CDR3, the DNA is TGTGCCAGCAGCTTAGACGCCCTAACAGGGTTCAATCAGCCCCAGCATTTT. It codes for CASSLDALTGFNQPQHF.

The CDR3 region is CASSQGHTGFADYGYTF. The CDR3 DNA reads as TGCGCCAGCAGCCAAGGGCATACAGGGTTTGCAGACTATGGCTACACCTTC. V usage is TRBV4-1 and J usage is TRBJ1-2, with D possibly being TRBD1 (6 bases). V dropped 1 base and J dropped 3 bases, with 18 bases sitting between them. CDR3 length: 17 amino acids. In germline, CDR1 is MGHRA, CDR2 YSYEKL.